The rows below give T cell receptor beta chains drawn from one sample of a study of T-cell memory formation after mild COVID-19. One entry per CDR3 protein results from TCRdb running MiXCR on the 5' RACE reads. The sample shows hundreds of thousands of distinct CDR3 sequences, 17% of them seen only once. Sequenced: PBMCs or a T cell subset sorted from them (not recorded which). Receptors were obtained from an adult woman who had mild COVID-19 (a few samples of this study predate the infection). Cell type and time point are not known. Each CDR3 is given without its conserved first and last residue.

v_call | cdr3_aa
TRBV12-2 | ASRLEGRDRGLNTEAF
TRBV5-6 | ASSAKPRIQRDTQY
TRBV7-9 | ASSRNTGDTQY
TRBV6-5 | ASSESGGAKTQY
TRBV10-3 | AIRSGEAYGYT
TRBV9 | ASSSSGRVADTQY
TRBV7-2 | ASSPPDRGRREQF
TRBV20-1 | SASPGPQGTEAF
TRBV12-3/TRBV12-4 | AMASSRGYT
TRBV29-1 | SAVPAGRTEAF
TRBV30 | AWLAGNTGELF
TRBV20-1 | SARDRGAQGPYGYT
TRBV12-3/TRBV12-4 | ASSFLSNEQY
TRBV5-1 | ASSLEPNSGANVLT
TRBV25-1 | ASSDPAGGRETQY
TRBV29-1 | SVVGTSGTFTYNEQF
TRBV12-3/TRBV12-4 | ASSLALTGGELF
TRBV10-3 | AISNPGLAGARINYEQY
TRBV7-3 | ASSREREVGNNEQF
TRBV7-8 | ASSPLGTSGSNEQF
TRBV24-1 | ASASAGNGYEQF
TRBV12-3/TRBV12-4 | ASTVGQNYGYT
TRBV9 | ASSVDGKVGTQY
TRBV3-1 | ASSPPGLETYNEQF
TRBV6-2/TRBV6-3 | ASSRRTRLAGGHEQF
TRBV5-1 | ASSGTVLTDTQY
TRBV12-3/TRBV12-4 | ASSFSRSSYEQY
TRBV7-2 | ASSLMQGEKLF
TRBV20-1 | SARGLAGGQGETQY
TRBV7-9 | ASSLAGRDDNQPQH
TRBV6-1 | ASSEVGSLNEKLF
TRBV7-9 | AEGSGQGLDEQF
TRBV6-5 | ASSYSARGGYT
TRBV9 | ASSVLGSSNEQF
TRBV15 | ATSINRGHQPQH
TRBV12-3/TRBV12-4 | ASSPWGQGYTGELF
TRBV2 | ASGGFSEKVKTQY
TRBV24-1 | ATSDGTGPFNQPQH
TRBV5-1 | ASSLAKWELAGSGNEQF
TRBV27 | ASSFSRGQGTDTQY
TRBV25-1 | ASSDGTAANSGANVLT
TRBV12-3/TRBV12-4 | ASSLAGGISNEQF
TRBV6-5 | ASRGTAFYT
TRBV29-1 | SVRAGVAYNEQF
TRBV7-8 | ASSLRGALYNEQF
TRBV15 | AAGRGGETQY
TRBV27 | ASMDRVTDTQY
TRBV7-9 | ASSYQDFVVGELF